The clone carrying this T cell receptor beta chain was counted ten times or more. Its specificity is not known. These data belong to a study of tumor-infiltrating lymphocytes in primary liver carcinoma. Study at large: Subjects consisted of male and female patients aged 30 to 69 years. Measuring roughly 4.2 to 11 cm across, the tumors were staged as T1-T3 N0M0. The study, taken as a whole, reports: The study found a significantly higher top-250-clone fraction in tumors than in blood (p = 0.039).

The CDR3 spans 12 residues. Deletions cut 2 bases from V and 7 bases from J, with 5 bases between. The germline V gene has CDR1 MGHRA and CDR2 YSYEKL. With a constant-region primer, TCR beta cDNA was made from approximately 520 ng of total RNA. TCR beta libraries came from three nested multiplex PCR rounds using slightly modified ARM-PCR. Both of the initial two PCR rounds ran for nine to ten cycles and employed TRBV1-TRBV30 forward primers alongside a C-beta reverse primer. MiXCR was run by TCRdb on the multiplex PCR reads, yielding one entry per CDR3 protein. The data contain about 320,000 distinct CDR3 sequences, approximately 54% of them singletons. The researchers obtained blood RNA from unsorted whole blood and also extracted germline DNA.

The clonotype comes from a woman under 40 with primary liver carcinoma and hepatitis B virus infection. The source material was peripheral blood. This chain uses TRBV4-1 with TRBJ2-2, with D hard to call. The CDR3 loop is CASSQFGGELFF. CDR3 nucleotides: TGCGCCAGCAGCCAATTCGGCGGGGAGCTGTTTTTT.